These T cell receptor beta chains were read from a single sample in a study of CXCR3-negative and CXCR3-positive naive CD8 T cells. TCRdb re-called the 5' RACE reads, yielding one record per CDR3 amino acid sequence without DNA. Its table records 45,000 or so distinct CDR3 sequences. The sample taken for sequencing was memory CD8+ T cells from blood. The receptors were gathered from a human donor in good health. Some clones in this sample may be carry-over from other donors' samples. CDR3s include the opening cysteine and the closing phenylalanine or tryptophan. Clone size, where shown, is once, few, many, or a class for clones that have expanded.

TRBJ2-7	13	TRBV7-8	.	CASSAGTAYGQYF
TRBJ2-1	15	TRBV29-1	.	CSVVSTGVLYNEQFF
TRBJ1-2	13	TRBV28	.	CASSGDRGDGYTF
TRBJ2-5	15	TRBV29-1	.	CSVTPQLAGQETQYF
TRBJ1-1	15	TRBV13	.	CASSLLSTANTEAFF
TRBJ2-2	17	TRBV4-3	.	CASSQDRRGGPTGELFF
TRBJ1-4	17	TRBV7-2	medium-sized	CASSPYVDLTRDEKLFF
TRBJ2-1	14	TRBV15	.	CATSATRNYNEQFF
TRBJ2-7	15	TRBV14	.	CASSLALGARDEQYF
TRBJ2-1	15	TRBV5-1	.	CASSYLDGFNNEQFF
TRBJ1-1	16	TRBV20-1	.	CSARDPGFGGSTEASF
TRBJ2-7	16	TRBV28	.	CASSWGRGAAENEQYF
TRBJ1-1	15	TRBV5-6	.	CASSGGTVMNTEAFF
TRBJ2-1	15	TRBV24-1	.	CATSSGTSGYNEQFF
TRBJ2-3	15	TRBV4-3	.	CASSQDANNADTQYF
TRBJ1-1	14	TRBV5-5	.	CASSPWAGNTEAFF
TRBJ1-2	14	TRBV12-3/TRBV12-4	.	CASSPLRADYGYTF
TRBJ2-4	16	TRBV28	.	CASSKGRGWAKNIQYF
TRBJ2-2	13	TRBV10-3	.	CAISAQGTGELFF
TRBJ2-1	16	TRBV6-1	.	CASSEAGGGSYNEQFF
TRBJ1-4	11	TRBV27	.	CASRAYEKLFF
TRBJ1-1	13	TRBV20-1	.	CSARGGEMTEAFF
TRBJ2-5	14	TRBV4-3	.	CASSQDNYQETQYF
TRBJ2-5	18	TRBV11-3	.	CASSLAAWTSGEEETQYF
TRBJ2-3	14	TRBV5-1	.	CASSWVVGTDTQYF
TRBJ2-2	17	TRBV15	.	CATSRDLAITHTGELFF
TRBJ1-5	14	TRBV29-1	.	CSVAGSGGNQPQHF
TRBJ2-7	15	TRBV11-2	.	CASSFSGQGPYEQYF
TRBJ1-1	14	TRBV29-1	.	CSVVGQDLNTEAFF
TRBJ1-1	11	TRBV6-6	.	CASSLQPEAFF
TRBJ2-1	13	TRBV6-6	.	CASSYPETDEQFF
TRBJ1-4	14	TRBV27	.	CASSLEAQNEKLFF
TRBJ2-3	14	TRBV12-3/TRBV12-4	.	CASSWGGPTDTQYF
TRBJ1-5	15	TRBV20-1	.	CSASGGGGGNQPQHF
TRBJ1-2	14	TRBV28	.	CASTHRGQAYGYTF
TRBJ2-1	16	TRBV11-2	.	CASSSPRDRGQNEQFF
TRBJ2-1	20	TRBV29-1	.	CSARGGLASGGQSSYNEQFF
TRBJ2-3	16	TRBV11-2	.	CASSLGRSQDPDTQYF
TRBJ2-6	15	TRBV6-2/TRBV6-3	medium-sized	CASSVSGSGANVLTF
TRBJ2-7	12	TRBV6-2/TRBV6-3	.	CASSYTRVEQYF
TRBJ2-2	15	TRBV4-2	.	CASTPAGGITGELFF
TRBJ2-1	12	TRBV5-1	.	CASSHPANEQFF